Presented here are 22 T cell receptor beta chains from one specimen sequenced in a study. TCRdb re-called the 5' RACE reads with MiXCR, one entry per CDR3 protein. The sample shows more than 45,000 distinct CDR3 sequences, around 26% of them seen only once. Sequenced input: tumor-infiltrating memory CD4+ T cells sorted from the breast tumor. Sample subset: memory CD4+ T cells, CD4+CD45RO+CD25-. Receptors originate from a female donor with breast cancer.

The chain couples TRBV15 to TRBJ1-1, with D perhaps matching TRBD1 (6 bases). With 5 bases removed from V and 4 bases from J, the gap between germline ends came to 20 bases. Germline-derived CDR1 and CDR2 are LNHNV and YYDKDF (reference sequence). The CDR3 sequence is 16 residues long. The CDR3 bases are TGTGCCACCAGCCAAGGACAGATGGGTATGGGCACTGAAGCTTTCTTT. Its translation: CATSQGQMGMGTEAFF.

The chain couples TRBV20-1 to TRBJ1-1; D gene unclear. The CDR3 is made up of 13 amino acids. Germline V gives CDR1 DFQATT, CDR2 SNEGSKA (reference sequence). The V and J ends lost 5 bases and 0 bases respectively, with 10 bases between them. As DNA, the CDR3 is TGCAGTGCTGACCTACAACTGAACACTGAAGCTTTCTTT. The encoded protein is CSADLQLNTEAFF.

The rearrangement uses TRBV29-1 and TRBJ1-4; D perhaps matches TRBD1 (5 bases). This CDR3 comprises 12 residues. The germline V and J ends were trimmed by 6 bases and 3 bases, with 8 bases remaining between them. Germline CDR1 SQVTM, CDR2 ANQGSEA. CDR3 loop: CSVREPNEKLFF. The CDR3 bases are TGCAGCGTCAGGGAACCTAATGAAAAACTGTTTTTT. The full variable domain, rest sourced from reference TRBV29-1 and TRBJ1-4, is SAVISQKPSRDICQRGTSLTIQCQVDSQVTMMFWYRQQPGQSLTLIATANQGSEATYESGFVIDKFPISRPNLTFSTLTVSNMSPEDSSIYLCSVREPNEKLFFGSGTQLSVL.

The chain joins TRBV5-5 to TRBJ1-1; D is uncertain. The CDR3 sequence is 15 residues long. The germline V gene has CDR1 SGHKS and CDR2 YYEKEE (reference sequence). The V gene lost 5 bases and the J gene lost 3 bases, with 17 bases spanning the gap. The CDR3 protein is CASSDEGSGDTEAFF. CDR3 in DNA: TGTGCCAGCAGTGACGAAGGAAGTGGAGACACTGAAGCTTTCTTT.

V and J are TRBV6-1 and TRBJ2-5; D is tentatively TRBD1 or TRBD2 (5 bases each). CDR1 is MNHNS, CDR2 SASEGT, per germline. CDR3 length: 13 amino acids. Trimming cost V 9 bases and J 5 bases, with 16 bases left between them. The CDR3 DNA sequence: TGTGCCAGTGGTCGGGACCCCGGGGAGACCCAGTACTTC. This sequence encodes CASGRDPGETQYF.

This clonotype was seen a few times. The chain links TRBV20-1 to TRBJ2-3; TRBD2 agrees at 11 bases. Germline V gene data show CDR1 as DFQATT and CDR2 as SNEGSKA (reference sequence). This CDR3 region has 16 residues. The junction had 7 bases not matched to a gene; V was cut back by 3 bases and J by 2 bases. The CDR3 protein is CSARAAGLAVTDTQYF. CDR3 nucleotides: TGCAGTGCTAGGGCGGCGGGACTAGCGGTCACAGATACGCAGTATTTT.

The genes are TRBV10-3 and TRBJ2-7, with a possible D match to TRBD1 (6 bases). The germline gives CDR1 ENHRY, CDR2 SYGVKD. This CDR3 has 13 residues. Trimming removed 3 bases from V and 5 bases from J, with 11 bases in between. CDR3 in DNA: TGTGCCATCAGTGAAAGACAGGACCACGAGCAGTACTTC. It codes for CAISERQDHEQYF.

In its sample, this clonotype was seen a few times. The chain links TRBV25-1 to TRBJ1-1, with TRBD1 identical over 7 bases. V lost 2 bases to trimming and J lost 0 bases; unmatched junction nucleotides: 0. This CDR3 is 14 amino acids long. Germline assignment: CDR1 MGHDK and CDR2 SYGVNS. CDR3 sequence (DNA): TGTGCCAGCAGTGAACAGGGGGTGAACACTGAAGCTTTCTTT. This encodes CASSEQGVNTEAFF.

The chain links TRBV6-1 to TRBJ2-1, with 8 positions matching TRBD2. With 6 bases clipped from V and 9 bases from J, the junction kept 10 bases outside the gene matches. This CDR3 comprises 14 residues. Germline V lookup: CDR1 MNHNS, CDR2 SASEGT. CDR3 coding DNA: TGTGCCAGCAGGGAGGCGGGGGGCGCTCGTGAGCAGTTCTTC. Residues: CASREAGGAREQFF.

The rearrangement uses TRBV7-9 and TRBJ2-7; 10 bases agree with TRBD2. J gave up 2 bases and V 6 bases, and 13 bases lay outside the gene matches. This CDR3 is built from 17 residues. CDR1 and CDR2 from the germline V gene are SEHNR and FQNEAQ (reference sequence). The CDR3 nucleotides read TGTGCCAGCAGTCGGAAGCCCGGGACTAGCGATGCCTACGAGCAGTACTTC. It encodes CASSRKPGTSDAYEQYF.

The chain has TRBV28 and TRBJ2-7; 9 nucleotides line up with TRBD1. The CDR3 runs 15 residues. Germline assignment: CDR1 MDHEN and CDR2 SYDVKM. Germline trimming cut 4 bases from V and 4 bases from J; bases unmatched to any gene: 8. CDR3 coding DNA: TGTGCCAGCAGTTCGCTACAGGGGGCGCGGTACGAGCAGTACTTC. Protein sequence: CASSSLQGARYEQYF.

This chain uses TRBV20-1 with TRBJ2-7; a weak D match, TRBD2 (6 bases). V lost 6 bases, J lost 4 bases, and 13 bases lay in between. Germline V CDR1 and CDR2: DFQATT, SNEGSKA (reference sequence). There are 12 residues in the CDR3. The CDR3 DNA is TGCAGTGCACGGCGGGATCAGTACGAGCAGTACTTC. This sequence encodes CSARRDQYEQYF.

This chain connects TRBV3-1 to TRBJ1-6; unclear D gene. The V end was cut by 1 base, the J end by 8 bases, with 6 bases between. CDR1 and CDR2 from the germline V gene are LGHDT and YNNKEL (reference sequence). CDR3 size: 13 residues. CDR3 protein: CASSQAVDSPLHF. The CDR3 DNA follows: TGTGCCAGCAGCCAAGCGGTGGATTCACCCCTCCACTTT.

V is TRBV7-2 and J is TRBJ1-2, with a possible D match to TRBD1 (5 bases). Trimming left V 2 bases short and J 5 bases short, with 18 bases between. Germline V gene lookup returns CDR1 SGHTA and CDR2 FQGNSA. The CDR3 loop spans 16 amino acids. The CDR3 DNA follows: TGTGCCAGCAGCTTATCTCCCTGGCAGGGAAGATATGGCTACACCTTC. The encoded protein is CASSLSPWQGRYGYTF.

In this sample, this clonotype turned up many times. The rearrangement uses TRBV29-1 and TRBJ2-5; 11 nucleotides line up with TRBD2. With 3 bases clipped from V and 2 bases from J, the junction kept 2 bases outside the gene matches. Germline V gene sequence: CDR1 SQVTM, CDR2 ANQGSEA. The CDR3 contains 14 residues. The CDR3 DNA is TGCAGCGTTGATGGGACTAGCGGTCAAGAGACCCAGTACTTC. Translated, it gives CSVDGTSGQETQYF.

This clonotype turned up a few times. This sequence joins TRBV29-1 and TRBJ2-7; either TRBD1 or TRBD2 may fit D (6 bases each). There are 14 residues in the CDR3. V was pared by 0 bases and J by 6 bases, with 15 bases between. Germline CDR1 and CDR2: SQVTM and ANQGSEA. CDR3 bases: TGCAGCGTTGAAGATCTTCAGGGGAGGCGCGAGCAGTACTTC. This codes for CSVEDLQGRREQYF.

This clonotype was seen a few times. V usage is TRBV5-1 and J usage is TRBJ1-1, with unresolved D. Looked up from germline, CDR1 is SGHRS and CDR2 is YFSETQ. This CDR3 has 16 residues. The V end was cut by 3 bases, the J end by 1 base, with 16 bases between. The CDR3 spells CASSSDQLRSNTEAFF. The CDR3 nucleotides are TGCGCCAGCAGCTCCGATCAACTCAGGTCGAACACTGAAGCTTTCTTT.

This clonotype was detected many times. The CDR3: CASSQDNRGEKLFF. The CDR3 DNA sequence: TGTGCCAGCAGCCAAGACAACAGGGGGGAAAAACTGTTTTTT. This chain links TRBV3-1 with TRBJ1-4; 8 positions agree with TRBD1. CDR3 length: 14 residues. Trimming at V came to 0 bases and at J to 8 bases, leaving 2 bases not matched to a gene. Germline CDR1 reads LGHDT; CDR2 reads YNNKEL (reference sequence).

The genes are TRBV9 and TRBJ1-1; the D is unclear. CDR1 and CDR2 (germline): SGDLS, YYNGEE. The CDR3 sequence is 14 residues long. Trimming took off 6 bases at V and 1 base at J, with 13 bases between the two ends. In DNA, the CDR3 is TGTGCCAGCACACGGACTGCTGGGAACACTGAAGCTTTCTTT. Protein product: CASTRTAGNTEAFF.

This clonotype came up once. One end of the junction is discordant with germline, which a read error may explain. The rearrangement uses TRBV5-1 and TRBJ1-1; no clear D. Germline lookup yields CDR1 SGHRS and CDR2 YFSETQ. The CDR3 runs 14 residues. CDR3 DNA sequence: TGCGCCAGCAGCCTACAGACGGATGACACTGAAGCTTACTTT. Its translation is CASSLQTDDTEAYF.

V and J are TRBV3-1 and TRBJ1-2; 11 nucleotides align to TRBD1. Looked up from germline, CDR1 is LGHDT and CDR2 is YNNKEL (reference sequence). V lost 0 bases and J lost 0; bases outside the gene matches: 0. CDR3 size: 16 residues. The chain's CDR3 is CASSQEGQGANYGYTF. The CDR3 DNA is TGTGCCAGCAGCCAAGAGGGACAGGGGGCTAACTATGGCTACACCTTC.

The V call is TRBV7-3, the J call TRBJ1-6; a possible D gene is TRBD1 (5 bases). The germline V gene encodes CDR1 SGHTA and CDR2 FQGTGA. V was shortened by 5 bases and J by 5 bases, with 7 bases between the two germline ends. This CDR3 is built from 13 residues. In nucleotides, the CDR3 is TGTGCCAGCAGCGCGACAGATAATTCACCCCTCCACTTT. Protein: CASSATDNSPLHF.